This T cell receptor (beta chain) came from a study of shared clonotypes between healthy human individuals. TCRdb keeps only in-frame clones here, not all; method: immunoSEQ multiplex PCR. Of about 2.4 million clones in the sample, approximately 93% are singletons; the top ten hold approximately 0.36%. The CDR3 contains 13 residues. V gave up 0 bases and J gave up 4 bases, with 7 bases separating them. Germline V CDR1 and CDR2: SGHRS, YFSETQ. The clonotype originates from a young man in good health. Some clones in this sample may be carry-over from other donors' samples. V and J are TRBV5-1 and TRBJ1-1; D call uncertain. The specimen sequenced was naive CD4+ T cells from PBMCs. Specified subset: CD45RA+ positively selected. The CDR3 sequence: CASSLEWSTEAFF. CDR3 bases: TGCGCCAGCAGCTTGGAGTGGAGCACTGAAGCTTTCTTT.